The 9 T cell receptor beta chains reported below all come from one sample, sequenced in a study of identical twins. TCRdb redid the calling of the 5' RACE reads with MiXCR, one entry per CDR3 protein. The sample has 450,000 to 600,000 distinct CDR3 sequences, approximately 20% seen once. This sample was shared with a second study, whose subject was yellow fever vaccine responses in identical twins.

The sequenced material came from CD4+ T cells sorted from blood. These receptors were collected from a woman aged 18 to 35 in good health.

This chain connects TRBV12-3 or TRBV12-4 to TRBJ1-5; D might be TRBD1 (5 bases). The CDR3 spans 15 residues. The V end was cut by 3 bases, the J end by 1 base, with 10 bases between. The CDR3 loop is CASSFGTGSNQPQHF. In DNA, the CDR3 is TGTGCCAGCAGTTTCGGGACTGGAAGCAATCAGCCCCAGCATTTT.

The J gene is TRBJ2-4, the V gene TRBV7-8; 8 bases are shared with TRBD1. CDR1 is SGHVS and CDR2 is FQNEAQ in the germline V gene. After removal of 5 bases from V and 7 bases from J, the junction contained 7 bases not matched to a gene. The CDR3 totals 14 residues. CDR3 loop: CASSKTGVRNIQYF. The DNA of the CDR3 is TGTGCCAGCAGCAAGACAGGGGTTAGGAACATTCAGTACTTC. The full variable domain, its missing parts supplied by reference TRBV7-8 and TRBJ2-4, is GAGVSQSPRYKVAKRGQDVALRCDPISGHVSLFWYQQALGQGPEFLTYFQNEAQLDKSGLPSDRFFAERPEGSVSTLKIQRTQQEDSAVYLCASSKTGVRNIQYFGAGTRLSVL.

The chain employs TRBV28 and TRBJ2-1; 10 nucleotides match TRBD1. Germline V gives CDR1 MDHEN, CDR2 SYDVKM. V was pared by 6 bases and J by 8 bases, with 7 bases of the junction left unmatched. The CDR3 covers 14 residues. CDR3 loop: CASSGTGATDEQFF. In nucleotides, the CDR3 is TGTGCCAGCAGCGGGACAGGGGCGACGGATGAGCAGTTCTTC.

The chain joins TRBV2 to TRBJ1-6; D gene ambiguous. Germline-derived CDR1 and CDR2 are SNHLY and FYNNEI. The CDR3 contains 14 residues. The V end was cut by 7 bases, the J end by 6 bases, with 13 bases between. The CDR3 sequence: CASTSKGSNSPLHF. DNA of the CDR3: TGTGCCAGCACTTCAAAAGGCAGTAATTCACCCCTCCACTTT. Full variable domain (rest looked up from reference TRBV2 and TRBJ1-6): EPEVTQTPSHQVTQMGQEVILRCVPISNHLYFYWYRQILGQKVEFLVSFYNNEISEKSEIFDDQFSVERPDGSNFTLKIRSTKLEDSAMYFCASTSKGSNSPLHFGNGTRLTVT.

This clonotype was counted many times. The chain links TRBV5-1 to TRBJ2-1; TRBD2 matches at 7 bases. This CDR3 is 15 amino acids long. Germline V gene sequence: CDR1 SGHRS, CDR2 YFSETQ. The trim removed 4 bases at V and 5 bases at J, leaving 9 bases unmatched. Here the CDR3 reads CASSRGASGNNEQFF. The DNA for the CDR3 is TGCGCCAGCAGCCGTGGGGCTAGCGGAAACAATGAGCAGTTCTTC. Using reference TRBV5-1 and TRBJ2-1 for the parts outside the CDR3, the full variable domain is KAGVTQTPRYLIKTRGQQVTLSCSPISGHRSVSWYQQTPGQGLQFLFEYFSETQRNKGNFPGRFSGRQFSNSRSEMNVSTLELGDSALYLCASSRGASGNNEQFFGPGTRLTVL.

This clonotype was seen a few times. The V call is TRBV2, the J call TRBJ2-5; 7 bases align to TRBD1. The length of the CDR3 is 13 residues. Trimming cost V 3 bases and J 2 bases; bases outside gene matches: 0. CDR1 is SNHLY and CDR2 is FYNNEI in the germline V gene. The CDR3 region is CASSEGQQETQYF. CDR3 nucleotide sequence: TGTGCCAGCAGTGAGGGACAGCAAGAGACCCAGTACTTC.

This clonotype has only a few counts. The DNA of the CDR3 is TGTGCCAGCAGCTCCGAGAACTATGGCTACACCTTC. Its protein is CASSSENYGYTF. The V call is TRBV5-4, the J call TRBJ1-2; D is unclear. Trimming stripped 3 bases from V and 2 bases from J, with 5 bases between. Germline V gene lookup returns CDR1 SGHNT and CDR2 YYREEE (reference sequence). The CDR3 extends over 12 amino acids.

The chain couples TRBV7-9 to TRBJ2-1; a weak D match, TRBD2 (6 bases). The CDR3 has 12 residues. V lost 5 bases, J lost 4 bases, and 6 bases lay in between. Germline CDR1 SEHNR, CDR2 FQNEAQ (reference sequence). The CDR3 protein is CASSRGYNEQFF. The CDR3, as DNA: TGTGCCAGCAGCCGGGGGTACAATGAGCAGTTCTTC.

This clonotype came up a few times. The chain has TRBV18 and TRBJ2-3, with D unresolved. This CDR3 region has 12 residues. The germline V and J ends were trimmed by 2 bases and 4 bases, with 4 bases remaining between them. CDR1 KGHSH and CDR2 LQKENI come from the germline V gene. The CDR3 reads CASSPIPDTQYF. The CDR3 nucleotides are TGTGCCAGCTCACCAATTCCAGATACGCAGTATTTT.